The rows below give T cell receptor beta chains drawn from one sample of a study of shared clonotypes between healthy human individuals. Only in-frame clones appear in the TCRdb table, and some are missing; sequencing was by immunoSEQ multiplex PCR. The sample consists of 2 million to 2.5 million clones, approximately 94% of them appearing once. Sequencing was carried out using naive CD4+ T cells sorted from blood. All receptors come from a man aged 18-30 years in good health. The CDR3 runs from the conserved cysteine through the conserved F or W. A D gene is named only where the DNA matches it firmly. Size is omitted from some rows. Given values are once, few, many or a class for expanded clones.

TRBJ1-4 | NA | TRBV5-1 | NA | TGCGCCAGCAGCTTGGGAGGCGGAACTAATGAAAAACTGTTTTTT | CASSLGGGTNEKLFF
TRBJ2-5 | NA | TRBV5-6 | NA | TGTGCCAGCAGCTTGGATGTTGCCGGGTGGGTGACCCAGTACTTC | CASSLDVAGWVTQYF
TRBJ1-3 | NA | TRBV4-1 | NA | TGCGCCAGCAGCCAAGTGCCGGGATACTCTGGAAACACCATATATTTT | CASSQVPGYSGNTIYF
TRBJ1-6 | NA | TRBV29-1 | NA | TGCAGCGTTGATGCCGGAGGTGGTTCACCCCTCCACTTT | CSVDAGGGSPLHF
TRBJ2-7 | NA | TRBV11-2 | TRBD1 | TGTGCCAGCACAGTAGGAGGGACAGGGGGCTACGAGCAGTACTTC | CASTVGGTGGYEQYF
TRBJ2-7 | NA | TRBV2 | NA | TGTGCCAGCAGTGTAAGGACCAGCTCCTACGAGCAGTACTTC | CASSVRTSSYEQYF
TRBJ1-5 | NA | TRBV30 | NA | TGTGCCTGGAGTGTTTCCGGGAGAATGAGTCAGCCCCAGCATTTT | CAWSVSGRMSQPQHF
TRBJ2-2 | NA | TRBV4-3 | TRBD1 | TGCGCCAGCAGCCAATTTACAGGGGGCTACACCGGGGAGCTGTTTTTT | CASSQFTGGYTGELFF
TRBJ2-7 | NA | TRBV28 | NA | TGTGCCAGCAGTCTTTACAGTGCCTACGAGCAGTACTTC | CASSLYSAYEQYF
TRBJ1-5 | NA | TRBV7-7 | NA | TGTGCTAGCAGCTTAGCCGGGGATAGCAATCAGCCCCAGCATTTT | CASSLAGDSNQPQHF
TRBJ1-1 | once | TRBV2 | NA | TGTGCCAGCAGTGAATTTCGCGCTAGTGAAGCTTTCTTT | CASSEFRASEAFF
TRBJ1-3 | NA | TRBV10-3 | NA | TGTGCCATCAGTGAACAGACTACTGGAAACACCATATATTTT | CAISEQTTGNTIYF
TRBJ2-1 | NA | TRBV28 | TRBD1 | TGTGCCAGCAGATCCACCGGGACAGGGTACAATGAGCAGTTCTTC | CASRSTGTGYNEQFF
TRBJ2-3 | NA | TRBV7-9 | NA | TGTGCCAGCAGCTCTTCCGGGGATACGCAGTATTTT | CASSSSGDTQYF
TRBJ2-5 | NA | TRBV5-1 | TRBD1 | TGCGCCAGCAGCTTGGCCCAGGGGGCATGGGAGACCCAGTACTTC | CASSLAQGAWETQYF
TRBJ2-1 | NA | TRBV11-2 | TRBD2 | TGTGCCAGCAGCTTATCGATCGGGACTAGCGGGAGAATGAATGAGCAGTTCTTC | CASSLSIGTSGRMNEQFF
TRBJ1-3 | NA | TRBV7-2 | TRBD1 | TGTGCCAGCAGCTTAGCTGGGGCAGGGGGGCCACGAAACACCATATATTTT | CASSLAGAGGPRNTIYF
TRBJ2-3 | NA | TRBV19 | TRBD2 | TGTGCCAGTAGTACCCAGGGAGGGACAGATACGCAGTATTTT | CASSTQGGTDTQYF
TRBJ2-7 | NA | TRBV9 | TRBD2 | TGTGCCAGCAGCGCCGGACTAGCGACGGGCGAGCAGTACTTC | CASSAGLATGEQYF
TRBJ2-1 | once | TRBV18 | NA | TGTGCCAGCTCACTGGACAATGAGCAGTTCTTC | CASSLDNEQFF
TRBJ1-4 | once | TRBV5-6 | NA | TGTGCCAGCAGACGGGACTCCAGTTTAGGGGAAAAACTGTTTTTT | CASRRDSSLGEKLFF
TRBJ2-7 | NA | TRBV23-1 | NA | TGCGCCAGCAGGCCGCGAAGGGACTGCGTCTTAGACGAGCAGTACTTC | CASRPRRDCVLDEQYF
TRBJ2-7 | NA | TRBV10-3 | TRBD2 | TGTGCCATCAGGCCAGCGGGACTAGAAGTTTCCGAGCAGTACTTC | CAIRPAGLEVSEQYF
TRBJ2-7 | NA | TRBV9 | TRBD2 | TGTGCCAGCAGCACCCAGGGACTAGCGGGACCCTACGAGCAGTACTTC | CASSTQGLAGPYEQYF
TRBJ2-7 | NA | TRBV7-2 | TRBD2 | TGTGCCAGCAGCCTGGGACTAGCGGGGGTTGAGCAGTACTTC | CASSLGLAGVEQYF
TRBJ2-7 | NA | TRBV30 | NA | TGTGCCTGGAGAGATTCGGGACCCCGACAGTACTTC | CAWRDSGPRQYF
TRBJ2-1 | once | TRBV5-8 | TRBD2 | TGTGCCAGCAGCTTTTTTTACACGTTCGGTGGACTAGCGGGAGGCAATGAGCAGTTCTTC | CASSFFYTFGGLAGGNEQFF
TRBJ2-4 | NA | TRBV5-1 | NA | TGCGCCAGCAGCTTGAGTCAGTTTTCAAACATTCAGTACTTC | CASSLSQFSNIQYF
TRBJ2-1 | once | TRBV27 | TRBD2 | TGTGCCAGCAGTCTAGCGGGAGGGCTCTCCTACAATGAGCAGTTCTTC | CASSLAGGLSYNEQFF
TRBJ1-2 | NA | TRBV6-1 | TRBD1 | TGTGCCAGCTCTGAACAGGGGGTTTCCCGGGAAGGCTACACCTTC | CASSEQGVSREGYTF
TRBJ2-7 | NA | TRBV6-1 | NA | TGTGCCAGCAGTGGGAACCGAGCCTACGAGCAGTACTTC | CASSGNRAYEQYF